Each of the 2 T cell receptor beta chains below was sequenced from the same sample in a study of T cell changes during pregnancy in multiple sclerosis. Sequenced by immunoSEQ multiplex PCR; TCRdb stores in-frame clones only, minus some. The sample records 90,000 to 120,000 clones, 92% being singletons. The source was peripheral blood, collected in the third trimester of pregnancy. These receptors all stem from a female donor in good health, enrolled as a control in a pregnancy study.

V and J are TRBV7-9 and TRBJ1-2, with a possible D match to TRBD1 (6 bases). CDR1 is SEHNR, CDR2 FQNEAQ, per germline (reference sequence). Trimming shortened V by 5 bases and J by 4 bases, and 8 bases separated the two germline ends. This CDR3 is 12 amino acids long. The CDR3 here is CASSVDSYGYTF. The CDR3 DNA reads TGTGCCAGCAGCGTGGACAGCTATGGCTACACCTTC. Using reference TRBV7-9 and TRBJ1-2 for the parts outside the CDR3, the full variable domain is DTGVSQNPRHKITKRGQNVTFRCDPISEHNRLYWYRQTLGQGPEFLTYFQNEAQLEKSRLLSDRFSAERPKGSFSTLEIQRTEQGDSAMYLCASSVDSYGYTFGSGTRLTVV.

V and J are TRBV19 and TRBJ2-3, with 10 bases lining up with TRBD1. Germline CDR1 LNHDA, CDR2 SQIVND (reference sequence). V trimming: 10 bases; J trimming: 5 bases; junction bases outside the gene matches: 6. This CDR3 comprises 13 residues. The CDR3 sequence: CATRTGGGDTQYF. The CDR3 DNA sequence: TGTGCCACGAGGACAGGGGGGGGAGATACGCAGTATTTT.